Sequencing of this TCR beta chain was carried out in a study of blood T cell repertoires in COVID-19. Study summary: The analysed material was cDNA or gDNA that came from T cells, B-cell-depleted T cells, or PBMCs.

Recovered status in Cohort 3 required two negative PCRs, clearance, or symptom resolution. Data came from immunoSEQ multiplex PCR; TCRdb stores just in-frame clones and leaves some out. The data contain 200,000 to 250,000 clones, around 87% of them singletons. V gave up 6 bases and J gave up 6 bases; unmatched junction bases: 6. The CDR3 loop spans 15 amino acids. Germline CDR1 and CDR2: SEHNR and FQNEAQ (reference sequence). The chain employs TRBV7-9 and TRBJ1-6, with TRBD1 matching over 9 bases. Sequences were obtained from PBMCs or T cells enriched from blood (not recorded which). This TCR was recovered from a woman aged 45-65 years who had recovered from COVID-19. The chain's CDR3 is CASRAGTGFNSPLHF. The DNA for the CDR3 is TGTGCCAGCAGAGCCGGGACAGGGTTTAATTCACCCCTCCACTTT.